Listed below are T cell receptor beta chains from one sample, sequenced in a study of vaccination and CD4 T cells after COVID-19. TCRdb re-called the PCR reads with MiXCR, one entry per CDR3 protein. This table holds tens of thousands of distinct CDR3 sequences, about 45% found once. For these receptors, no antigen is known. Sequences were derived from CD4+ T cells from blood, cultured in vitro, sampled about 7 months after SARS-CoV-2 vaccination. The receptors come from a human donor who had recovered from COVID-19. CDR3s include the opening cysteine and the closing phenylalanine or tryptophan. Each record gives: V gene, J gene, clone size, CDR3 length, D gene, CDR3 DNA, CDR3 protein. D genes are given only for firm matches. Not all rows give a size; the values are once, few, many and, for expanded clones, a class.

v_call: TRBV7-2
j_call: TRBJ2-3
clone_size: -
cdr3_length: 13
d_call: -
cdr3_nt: TGTGCCAGCAGCTGGCCCCATCTAGATACGCAGTATTTT
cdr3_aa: CASSWPHLDTQYF

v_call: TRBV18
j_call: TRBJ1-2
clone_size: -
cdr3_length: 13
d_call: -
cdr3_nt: TGTGCCAGCTCACAAACCCTTGATAGTGGCTACACCTTC
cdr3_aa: CASSQTLDSGYTF

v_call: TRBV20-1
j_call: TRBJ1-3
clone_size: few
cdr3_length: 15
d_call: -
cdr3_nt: TGCAGTGCCACACCCCCAGGGGAGGTAGGAAACACCATATATTTT
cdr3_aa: CSATPPGEVGNTIYF

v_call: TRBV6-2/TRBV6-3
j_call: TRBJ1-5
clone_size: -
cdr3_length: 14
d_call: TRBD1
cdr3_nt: TGTGCCAGCTCTGGGACAGGGGCTAATCAGCCCCAGCATTTT
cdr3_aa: CASSGTGANQPQHF

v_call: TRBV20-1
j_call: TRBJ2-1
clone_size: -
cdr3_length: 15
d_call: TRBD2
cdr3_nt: TGCAGTGCTCGGAACCTAGCGGGACGATACAATGAGCAGTTCTTC
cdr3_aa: CSARNLAGRYNEQFF

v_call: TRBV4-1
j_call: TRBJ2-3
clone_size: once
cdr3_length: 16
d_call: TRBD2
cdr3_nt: TGCGCCAGCAGCCAGGTAGCGGGAGGGCTGACAGATACGCAGTATTTT
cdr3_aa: CASSQVAGGLTDTQYF

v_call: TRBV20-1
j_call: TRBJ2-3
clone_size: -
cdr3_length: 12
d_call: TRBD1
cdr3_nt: TGCAGTGCTCGACAGGGTACAGATACGCAGTATTTT
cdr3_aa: CSARQGTDTQYF

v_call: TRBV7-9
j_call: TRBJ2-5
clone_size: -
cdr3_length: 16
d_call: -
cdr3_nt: TGTGCCAGCAGCTTTAGCGGGACAGGAATCGGGGAGACCCAGTACTTC
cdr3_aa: CASSFSGTGIGETQYF

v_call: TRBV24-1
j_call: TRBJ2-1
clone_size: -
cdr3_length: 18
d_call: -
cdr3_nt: TGTGCCACCAGTGACCGTAACGCTCTACTTAGCTCCTACAATGAGCAGTTCTTC
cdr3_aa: CATSDRNALLSSYNEQFF

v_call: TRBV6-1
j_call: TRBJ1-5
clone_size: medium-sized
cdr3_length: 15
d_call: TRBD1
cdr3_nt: TGTGCCAGCAGTGCAGCAGGGGGGTCCAATCAGCCCCAGCATTTT
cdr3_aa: CASSAAGGSNQPQHF

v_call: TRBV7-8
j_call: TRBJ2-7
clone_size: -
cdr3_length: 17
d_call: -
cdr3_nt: TGTGCCAGCAGCTTAGTGGCAGGTCGCAGGGCGCGAGGCGAGCAGTACTTC
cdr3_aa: CASSLVAGRRARGEQYF

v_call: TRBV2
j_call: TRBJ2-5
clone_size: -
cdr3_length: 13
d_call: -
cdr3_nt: TGTGCCAGCAGTGAATCACAGCAAGAGACCCAGTACTTC
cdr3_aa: CASSESQQETQYF

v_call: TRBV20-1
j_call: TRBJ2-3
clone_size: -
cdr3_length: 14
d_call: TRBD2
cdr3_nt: TGCAGTGCTACCCTAGCGGAGAACACAGATACGCAGTATTTT
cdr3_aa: CSATLAENTDTQYF

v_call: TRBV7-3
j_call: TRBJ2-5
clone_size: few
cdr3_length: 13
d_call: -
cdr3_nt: TGTGCCAGCAGCCCCGACCCCCTAGAGACCCAGTACTTC
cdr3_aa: CASSPDPLETQYF

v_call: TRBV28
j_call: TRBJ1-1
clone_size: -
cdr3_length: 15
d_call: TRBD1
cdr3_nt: TGTGCCAGCAGTTCCCCGGACAGGAGGAACACTGAAGCTTTCTTT
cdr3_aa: CASSSPDRRNTEAFF

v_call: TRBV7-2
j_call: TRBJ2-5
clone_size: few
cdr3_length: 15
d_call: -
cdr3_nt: TGTGCCAGCAGCTTAGTGGCAGACGGGTGGGAGACCCAGTACTTC
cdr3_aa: CASSLVADGWETQYF

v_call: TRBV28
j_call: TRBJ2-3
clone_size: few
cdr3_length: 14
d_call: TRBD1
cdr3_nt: TGTGCCAGCAGCCAAACAGGGGGCGGTTATACGCAGTATTTT
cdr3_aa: CASSQTGGGYTQYF

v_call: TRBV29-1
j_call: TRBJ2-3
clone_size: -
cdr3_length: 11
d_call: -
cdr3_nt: TGCAGTGGTTCTGTTGGAGATACGCAGTATTTT
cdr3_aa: CSGSVGDTQYF

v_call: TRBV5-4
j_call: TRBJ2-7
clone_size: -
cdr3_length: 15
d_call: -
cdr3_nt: TGTGCCAGCAGCTTGGATAGCCTAGGATCCAGCGAGCAGTACTTC
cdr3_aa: CASSLDSLGSSEQYF

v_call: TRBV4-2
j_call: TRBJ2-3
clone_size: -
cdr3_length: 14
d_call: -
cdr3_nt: TGTGCCAGCAGCCAAGACGGATGGGCAGATACGCAGTATTTT
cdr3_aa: CASSQDGWADTQYF

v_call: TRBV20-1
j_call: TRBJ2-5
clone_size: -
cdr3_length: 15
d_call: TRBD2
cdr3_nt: TGCAGTGCTGAACAGAGCGGGAGCGTATCAGAGACCCAGTACTTC
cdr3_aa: CSAEQSGSVSETQYF

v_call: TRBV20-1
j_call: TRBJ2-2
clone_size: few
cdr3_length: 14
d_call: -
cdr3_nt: TGCAGTGCTCCACGGACAGATCACACCGGGGAGCTGTTTTTT
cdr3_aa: CSAPRTDHTGELFF

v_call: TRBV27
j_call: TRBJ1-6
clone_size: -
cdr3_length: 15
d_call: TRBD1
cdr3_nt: TGTGCCAGCAGTTTAACAGGGGCCCATAATTCACCCCTCCACTTT
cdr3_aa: CASSLTGAHNSPLHF

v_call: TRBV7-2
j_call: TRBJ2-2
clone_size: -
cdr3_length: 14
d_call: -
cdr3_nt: TGTGCCAGCAGCTTAGGCGTGCTCACCGGGGAGCTGTTTTTT
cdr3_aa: CASSLGVLTGELFF

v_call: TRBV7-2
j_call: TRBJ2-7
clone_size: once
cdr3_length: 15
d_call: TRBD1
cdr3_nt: TGTGCCAGCAGCTTAGCTGGACAGGGGACCTACGAGCAGTACTTC
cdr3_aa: CASSLAGQGTYEQYF

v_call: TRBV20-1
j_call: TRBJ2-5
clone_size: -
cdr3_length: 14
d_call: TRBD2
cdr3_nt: TGCAGTGCTACCTCCCGGGACTATCGGGAGACCCAGTACTTC
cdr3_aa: CSATSRDYRETQYF

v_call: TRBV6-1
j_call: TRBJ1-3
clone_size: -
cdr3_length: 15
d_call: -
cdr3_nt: TGTGCCAGCAGTCGGCTGGCGCGGGGCCTAAACACCATATATTTT
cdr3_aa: CASSRLARGLNTIYF

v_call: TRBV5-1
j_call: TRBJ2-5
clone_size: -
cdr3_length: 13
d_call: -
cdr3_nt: TGCGCCAGCAGCTTGGGCAGTGTGGCGACCCAGTACTTC
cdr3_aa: CASSLGSVATQYF

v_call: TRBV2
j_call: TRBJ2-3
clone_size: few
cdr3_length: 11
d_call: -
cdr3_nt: TGTGCCAGCAGGGGCACAGATACGCAGTATTTT
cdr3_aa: CASRGTDTQYF

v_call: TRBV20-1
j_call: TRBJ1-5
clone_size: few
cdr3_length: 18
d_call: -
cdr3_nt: TGCAGTGCCCTTTCAAAAAGGGAGGGAGGTCGCAGCAATCAGCCCCAGCATTTT
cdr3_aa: CSALSKREGGRSNQPQHF

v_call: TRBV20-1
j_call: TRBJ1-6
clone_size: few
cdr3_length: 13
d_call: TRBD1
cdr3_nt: TGCAGTGCCCGCAGGGGGCGAGATTCACCCCTCCACTTT
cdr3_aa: CSARRGRDSPLHF